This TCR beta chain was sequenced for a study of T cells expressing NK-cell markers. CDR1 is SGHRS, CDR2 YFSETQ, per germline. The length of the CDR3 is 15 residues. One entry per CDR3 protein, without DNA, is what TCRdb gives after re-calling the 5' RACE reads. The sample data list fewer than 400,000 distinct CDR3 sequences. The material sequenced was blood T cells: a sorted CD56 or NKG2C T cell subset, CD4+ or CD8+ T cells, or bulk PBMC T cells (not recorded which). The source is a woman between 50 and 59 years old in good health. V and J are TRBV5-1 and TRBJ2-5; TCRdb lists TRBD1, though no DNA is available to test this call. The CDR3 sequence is CASSQVQGAYETQYF.